These 27 T cell receptor beta chains were sequenced from one sample in a study of shared clonotypes between healthy human individuals. Here immunoSEQ multiplex PCR was the method, and the copy in TCRdb shows in-frame clones only, minus some. Of roughly 1.4 million clones listed, less than 99% are singletons. Sequenced sample: naive CD4+ T cells sorted from blood. Indicated subset: CD45RA+ positively selected. These receptors all come from a man aged 30-40 years in good health.

The chain uses TRBV28 and TRBJ2-7; either TRBD1 or TRBD2 may fit D (6 bases each). V gave up 8 bases and J gave up 3 bases, with 17 bases separating them. The CDR3 is 14 amino acids. Germline-derived CDR1 and CDR2 are MDHEN and SYDVKM. The CDR3 sequence: CASSPGATLYEQYF. The CDR3 coding sequence is TGTGCCAGCTCCCCGGGGGCGACTCTCTACGAGCAGTACTTC.

J is TRBJ1-2 and V is TRBV11-3, with D hard to call. This CDR3 contains 16 residues. Germline V gene sequence: CDR1 SGHNT, CDR2 YENEEA. The germline V and J ends were trimmed by 3 bases and 4 bases, with 18 bases remaining between them. CDR3 in DNA: TGTGCCAGCAGCTTCACCCAGGCGGGTGTAACCTATGGCTACACCTTC. Residues: CASSFTQAGVTYGYTF.

This chain links TRBV9 with TRBJ2-3, with TRBD2 identical over 8 bases. The CDR3 consists of 14 residues. Germline V lookup: CDR1 SGDLS, CDR2 YYNGEE. The trim removed 3 bases at V and 6 bases at J, leaving 6 bases unmatched. CDR3 nucleotide sequence: TGTGCCAGCAGCGGAGCGGGAGTAGCGGATACGCAGTATTTT. The encoded protein is CASSGAGVADTQYF.

This rearrangement joins TRBV5-1 to TRBJ2-7; 9 bases line up with TRBD1. V shed 0 bases and J 1 base; nucleotides not matched to a gene: 11. The germline CDR1 and CDR2 sequences are SGHRS and YFSETQ. The CDR3 runs to 18 residues. The CDR3 region has the DNA TGCGCCAGCAGCTTGGTGGGGACAGGGCGGAAAACTTCCTACGAGCAGTACTTC. Translated, it gives CASSLVGTGRKTSYEQYF.

J is TRBJ1-2 and V is TRBV7-9, with D possibly matching TRBD1 (5 bases). V lost 1 base and J 2 bases, leaving 8 bases between the germline ends. The germline V gene has CDR1 SEHNR and CDR2 FQNEAQ (reference sequence). The CDR3 covers 14 residues. The CDR3 loop reads CASSLGGLNYGYTF. The CDR3 DNA sequence: TGTGCCAGCAGCTTAGGGGGGTTGAACTATGGCTACACCTTC. Together with reference TRBV7-9 and TRBJ1-2, the CDR3 gives the full variable domain: DTGVSQNPRHKITKRGQNVTFRCDPISEHNRLYWYRQTLGQGPEFLTYFQNEAQLEKSRLLSDRFSAERPKGSFSTLEIQRTEQGDSAMYLCASSLGGLNYGYTFGSGTRLTVV.

The V and J genes are TRBV9 and TRBJ1-3, with no clear D. Germline lookup yields CDR1 SGDLS and CDR2 YYNGEE. V lost 0 bases to trimming and J lost 0 bases, with 13 bases between them. This CDR3 is 17 amino acids long. DNA of the CDR3: TGTGCCAGCAGCGTAGGCCCTTTGGAGAGCTCTGGAAACACCATATATTTT. It specifies CASSVGPLESSGNTIYF.

The chain recombines TRBV5-4 with TRBJ2-3; 8 bases align to TRBD2. The germline V gene has CDR1 SGHNT and CDR2 YYREEE (reference sequence). This CDR3 has 17 amino acids. V trimming: 0 bases; J trimming: 0 bases; junction bases outside the gene matches: 6. The CDR3 DNA reads as TGTGCCAGCAGCTTGGCCGGGCGGGAGGCTAGCACAGATACGCAGTATTTT. Protein product: CASSLAGREASTDTQYF.

The rearrangement links TRBV7-2 to TRBJ2-5, with D hard to call. The CDR3 spans 12 residues. Germline V gene sequence: CDR1 SGHTA, CDR2 FQGNSA. V gave up 5 bases and J gave up 2 bases, with 6 bases separating them. The CDR3 sequence: CASSRSQETQYF. CDR3 DNA: TGTGCCAGCAGCCGATCTCAAGAGACCCAGTACTTC.

The chain combines TRBV6-1 with TRBJ1-1; D may be TRBD1 (5 bases). Germline lookup yields CDR1 MNHNS and CDR2 SASEGT. With 2 bases removed from V and 11 bases from J, the gap between germline ends came to 18 bases. This CDR3 has 14 amino acids. CDR3 bases: TGTGCCAGCAGTGAAAGGTGGAGGGAGGGGTTCGCTTTCTTT. Translated: CASSERWREGFAFF.

The V and J genes are TRBV5-1 and TRBJ2-3, with D tentatively TRBD2 (6 bases). V lost 6 bases to trimming and J lost 4 bases, with 15 bases between them. The CDR3 is made up of 14 amino acids. Germline CDR1 SGHRS, CDR2 YFSETQ. CDR3 in amino acids: CASIQVPGADTQYF. The CDR3 nucleotides read TGCGCCAGCATCCAGGTTCCGGGAGCAGATACGCAGTATTTT.

The chain is built from TRBV5-4 and TRBJ1-1, with TRBD1 matching 10 bases. The CDR3 covers 14 residues. V shed 5 bases and J 6 bases; nucleotides not matched to a gene: 7. The germline V gene has CDR1 SGHNT and CDR2 YYREEE (reference sequence). The CDR3 is CASSPGTGVAEAFF. The CDR3 DNA reads as TGTGCCAGCAGTCCCGGGACAGGGGTGGCTGAAGCTTTCTTT.

The chain has TRBV27 and TRBJ2-7; the match to TRBD1 covers 7 bases. CDR3 length: 16 residues. Trimming took 4 bases from V and 0 from J; bases not matched to a gene: 9. Per germline, CDR1 MNHEY and CDR2 SMNVEV (reference sequence). CDR3 coding DNA: TGTGCCAGCAGTTCTATCGCCCGGACAGGCTCCTACGAGCAGTACTTC. Translated: CASSSIARTGSYEQYF.

The rearrangement uses TRBV10-1 and TRBJ2-7; 7 bases align to TRBD1. There are 13 residues in the CDR3. The trim removed 3 bases at V and 3 bases at J, leaving 2 bases unmatched. Germline loops: CDR1 WNHNN, CDR2 SYGVQD (reference sequence). As DNA, the CDR3 is TGCGCCAGCAGTGACGGACAGGACTACGAGCAGTACTTC. Residues: CASSDGQDYEQYF.

Worth noting for this clone: This sample also contains other DNA sequences that code for the same CDR3. The rearrangement links TRBV6-5 to TRBJ1-1; no clear D. The germline V gene encodes CDR1 MNHEY and CDR2 SVGAGI. The V end was cut by 0 bases, the J end by 0 bases, with 5 bases between. CDR3 size: 14 residues. The chain's CDR3 is CASSYSVVNTEAFF. The CDR3, as DNA: TGTGCCAGCAGTTACTCCGTAGTGAACACTGAAGCTTTCTTT.

This chain links TRBV2 with TRBJ1-4; TRBD1 aligns across 7 bases. This CDR3 is 13 amino acids long. Trimming at V came to 6 bases and at J to 5 bases, leaving 3 bases not matched to a gene. CDR1 is SNHLY and CDR2 is FYNNEI in the germline V gene. The DNA for the CDR3 is TGTGCCAGCAGGTTGACAGGGAATGAAAAACTGTTTTTT. It yields the protein CASRLTGNEKLFF.

This clone was seen a single time. J is TRBJ1-4 and V is TRBV4-3; 8 positions agree with TRBD1. The CDR3 sequence is 18 residues long. The J segment lost 8 bases and the V segment lost 0 bases, leaving 14 bases of the junction unmatched. CDR1 is LGHNA, CDR2 YSLEER, per germline. The CDR3 sequence is CASSQDVGQGQIGEKLFF. CDR3 nucleotides: TGCGCCAGCAGCCAAGATGTAGGACAGGGCCAGATAGGGGAAAAACTGTTTTTT.

This clone was detected only once. This chain connects TRBV18 to TRBJ1-1; D not certain. Trimming shortened V by 3 bases and J by 1 base, and 15 bases separated the two germline ends. CDR3 length: 16 residues. Germline V gene lookup returns CDR1 KGHSH and CDR2 LQKENI. CDR3 nucleotides: TGTGCCAGCTCACCGATCCCGTCCGTAGAGAACACTGAAGCTTTCTTT. Its protein is CASSPIPSVENTEAFF.

The chain employs TRBV5-5 and TRBJ1-5, with TRBD1 matching over 7 bases. Germline V lookup: CDR1 SGHKS, CDR2 YYEKEE (reference sequence). This CDR3 spans 15 amino acids. The V and J ends lost 4 bases and 5 bases, in that order; junction bases with no gene match: 9. This CDR3 is CASSRTGEGDQPQHF. Here the CDR3 DNA reads TGTGCCAGCAGCCGCACAGGGGAGGGGGATCAGCCCCAGCATTTT.

Note on this clone: Other DNA sequences in this specimen translate into the identical CDR3. CDR3 in DNA: TGCGCCAGCAGCTTGGTCTCGGACGAGCAGTACTTC. This gives the protein CASSLVSDEQYF. This chain connects TRBV5-1 to TRBJ2-7, with D hard to call. The CDR3 is 12 residues long. Germline CDR1 and CDR2: SGHRS and YFSETQ. Trimming left V 0 bases short and J 5 bases short, with 6 bases between.

The chain uses TRBV6-5 and TRBJ1-2; D may be TRBD1 (6 bases). This CDR3 has 15 amino acids. The germline V and J ends were trimmed by 0 bases and 4 bases, with 12 bases remaining between them. Germline V gives CDR1 MNHEY, CDR2 SVGAGI. CDR3 bases: TGTGCCAGCAGTTACTCGGGACGGACAGTCTATGGCTACACCTTC. This translates into CASSYSGRTVYGYTF.

The chain recombines TRBV28 with TRBJ2-5; tentatively, D is TRBD2 (6 bases). The germline V gene has CDR1 MDHEN and CDR2 SYDVKM. V dropped 5 bases and J dropped 2 bases, with 9 bases sitting between them. This CDR3 contains 13 residues. The CDR3 bases are TGTGCCAGCAGTCGGAGGGATCAAGAGACCCAGTACTTC. Its protein product is CASSRRDQETQYF. Combining the CDR3 with reference TRBV28 and TRBJ2-5 gives the whole variable domain DVKVTQSSRYLVKRTGEKVFLECVQDMDHENMFWYRQDPGLGLRLIYFSYDVKMKEKGDIPEGYSVSREKKERFSLILESASTNQTSMYLCASSRRDQETQYFGPGTRLLVL.

This clone was detected a few times. This chain uses TRBV5-1 with TRBJ2-5; D not certain. This CDR3 comprises 12 residues. Germline assignment: CDR1 SGHRS and CDR2 YFSETQ. Between the trimmed V and J ends, which lost 4 bases and 0 bases, there was a span of 4 bases. The DNA for the CDR3 is TGCGCCAGCAGCATAAACCAAGAGACCCAGTACTTC. Amino acids: CASSINQETQYF.

The chain is built from TRBV28 and TRBJ2-7; 8 bases match TRBD2. Trimming took 8 bases from V and 3 from J; bases not matched to a gene: 6. There are 13 residues in the CDR3. CDR1 and CDR2 (germline): MDHEN, SYDVKM. This CDR3 reads CASAVAGRYEQYF. Written as DNA, the CDR3 is TGTGCCAGCGCCGTAGCGGGGCGCTACGAGCAGTACTTC.

The chain is built from TRBV30 and TRBJ2-5; 7 bases match TRBD2. The CDR3 covers 13 residues. V trimming: 1 base; J trimming: 9 bases; junction bases outside the gene matches: 8. Germline V gene lookup returns CDR1 GTSNPN and CDR2 SVGIG (reference sequence). For the CDR3, the DNA is TGTGCCTGGAGTGAGGGACTTGGGAGGGCCCAGTACTTC. Translation gives CAWSEGLGRAQYF. Based on the CDR3 plus reference TRBV30 and TRBJ2-5, the full variable domain is SQTIHQWPATLVQPVGSPLSLECTVEGTSNPNLYWYRQAAGRGLQLLFYSVGIGQISSEVPQNLSASRPQDRQFILSSKKLLLSDSGFYLCAWSEGLGRAQYFGPGTRLLVL.

The chain carries TRBV5-1 and TRBJ2-7, with D possibly being TRBD1 or TRBD2 (5 bases each). Germline V CDR1 and CDR2: SGHRS, YFSETQ. This CDR3 has 15 amino acids. Trimming shortened V by 0 bases and J by 3 bases, and 13 bases separated the two germline ends. CDR3: CASSLEVWGRYEQYF. The CDR3 DNA is TGCGCCAGCAGCTTGGAGGTGTGGGGACGCTACGAGCAGTACTTC.

Turning to this clone: The sample has other DNA sequences that encode this CDR3 too. This chain connects TRBV18 to TRBJ2-5; the match to TRBD1 covers 7 bases. The CDR3 is made up of 15 amino acids. The V segment lost 4 bases and the J segment 1 base; nucleotides outside the gene matches: 6. Germline V lookup: CDR1 KGHSH, CDR2 LQKENI. CDR3 in amino acids: CASSLRTGAQETQYF. The CDR3 DNA sequence: TGTGCCAGCTCACTACGGACAGGAGCCCAAGAGACCCAGTACTTC.

This rearrangement joins TRBV27 to TRBJ1-2; 7 bases align to TRBD1. CDR3 length: 15 amino acids. The junction had 10 bases not matched to a gene; V was cut back by 5 bases and J by 4 bases. Germline V gene lookup returns CDR1 MNHEY and CDR2 SMNVEV (reference sequence). The CDR3 spells CASSPQNRGPYGYTF. As DNA, the CDR3 is TGTGCCAGCAGTCCGCAAAATAGGGGGCCCTATGGCTACACCTTC.